The clone carrying this T cell receptor (beta chain) was seen only once. Trimming removed 10 bases from V and 5 bases from J; junction bases left unmatched: 10. CDR1 SGHVS and CDR2 FNYEAQ come from the germline V gene. This CDR3 is 14 amino acids long. The data were obtained in a study of long-term antiretroviral therapy in people with HIV. The assay, immunoSEQ v3.0, was run at survey level. Profiling relied on immunoSEQ multiplex PCR, and the TCRdb table lists in-frame clones only, not all of them. The table includes tens of thousands of clones, about 85% detected once. The receptor's source is a woman between 45 and 60 years old with HIV. The sample consisted of unsorted PBMCs, taken 1.9 years after starting antiretroviral therapy. This chain uses TRBV7-6 with TRBJ2-2; 7 bases fit TRBD2. The CDR3 bases are TGTGCCACCACAGAGGGAGGGAGGACCGGGGAGCTGTTTTTT. Amino acids: CATTEGGRTGELFF.